Reported below is one T cell receptor beta chain. Its matching antigen is unknown. The CDR3 is 14 residues long. V was pared by 7 bases and J by 2 bases, with 7 bases of the junction left unmatched. CDR1 is MDHEN, CDR2 SYDVKM, per germline. Alongside a J-beta primer mix, a sample-barcoded 5' primer served in a second PCR lasting about 7 to 11 cycles. TCRdb itself ran the 5' RACE reads through MiXCR, one entry per CDR3 protein. This table holds some 760,000 distinct CDR3 sequences, around 25% found once. The data were obtained in a study of blood T cells in healthy people across ages. Isolation per sample recovered at least 7 million PBMCs. Whole-study results and caveats: PBMC samples, being unsorted, prevented any conclusive comparison of naive and antigen-experienced cells.

These data were also reused for a study on T cells of mothers and their children.

The sequenced sample consisted of blood. This chain joins TRBV28 and TRBJ2-7; 8 positions agree with TRBD2. The clonotype comes from a boy under 18 in good health. CDR3 nucleotide sequence: TGTGCCAGCAACCCAGCGGGGGCCACCTACGAGCAGTACTTC. As protein: CASNPAGATYEQYF.